The T cell receptor (beta chain) described here comes from a study of cytomegalovirus exposure and HLA in healthy donors. The germline V gene encodes CDR1 SGHAT and CDR2 FQNNGV. Germline trimming cut 1 base from V and 7 bases from J; bases unmatched to any gene: 8. The CDR3 is 16 amino acids. Separation from the roughly 670-subject first cohort characterized the approximately 120-subject validation cohort, to which the donors belonged. Produced via immunoSEQ multiplex PCR; TCRdb's table is partial and in-frame only. The table has 70,000 or so clones, 91% seen once. This clonotype originated in a young man in good health and CMV-seronegative. The chain combines TRBV11-2 with TRBJ2-1; 9 nucleotides line up with TRBD2. Material: PBMCs. CDR3 loop: CASSLVEAGGSNEQFF. Written as DNA, the CDR3 is TGTGCCAGCAGCTTAGTTGAAGCGGGAGGCTCTAATGAGCAGTTCTTC.